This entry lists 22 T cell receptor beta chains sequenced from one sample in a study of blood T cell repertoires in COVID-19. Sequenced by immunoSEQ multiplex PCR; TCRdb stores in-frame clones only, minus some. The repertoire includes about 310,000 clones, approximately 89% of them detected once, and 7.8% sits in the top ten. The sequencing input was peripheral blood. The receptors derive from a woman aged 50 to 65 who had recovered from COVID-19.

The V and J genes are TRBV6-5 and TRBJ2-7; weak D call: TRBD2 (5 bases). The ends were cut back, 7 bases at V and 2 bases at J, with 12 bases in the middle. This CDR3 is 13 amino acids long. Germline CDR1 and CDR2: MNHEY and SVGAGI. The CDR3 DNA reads TGTGCCAGCACCAAACCCGGGACCTACGAGCAGTACTTC. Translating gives CASTKPGTYEQYF.

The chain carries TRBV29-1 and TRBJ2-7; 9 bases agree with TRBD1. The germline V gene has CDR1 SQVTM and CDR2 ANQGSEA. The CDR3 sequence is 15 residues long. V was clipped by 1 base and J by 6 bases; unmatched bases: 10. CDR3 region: CSVEARDRVSREQYF. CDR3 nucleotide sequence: TGCAGCGTTGAAGCCCGGGACAGGGTAAGCCGCGAGCAGTACTTC.

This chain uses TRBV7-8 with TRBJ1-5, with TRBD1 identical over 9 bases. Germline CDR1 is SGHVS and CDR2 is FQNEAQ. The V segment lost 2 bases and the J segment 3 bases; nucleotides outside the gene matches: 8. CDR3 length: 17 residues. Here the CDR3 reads CASSLSPGTGNNQPQHF. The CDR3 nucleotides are TGTGCCAGCAGCTTATCCCCCGGGACAGGGAACAATCAGCCCCAGCATTTT.

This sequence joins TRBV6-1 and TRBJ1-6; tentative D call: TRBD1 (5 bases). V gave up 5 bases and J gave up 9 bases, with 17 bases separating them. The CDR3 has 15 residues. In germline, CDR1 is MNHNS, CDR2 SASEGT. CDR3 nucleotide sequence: TGTGCCAGCAGTCCGGGCAGGGCTAATGTTTCACCCCTCCACTTT. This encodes CASSPGRANVSPLHF.

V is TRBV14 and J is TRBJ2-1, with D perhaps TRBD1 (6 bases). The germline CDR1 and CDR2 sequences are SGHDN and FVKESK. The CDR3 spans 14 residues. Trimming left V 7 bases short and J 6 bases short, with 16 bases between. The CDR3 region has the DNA TGTGCCAGCACCTCGACAGGAATTGGCAATGAGCAGTTCTTC. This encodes CASTSTGIGNEQFF.

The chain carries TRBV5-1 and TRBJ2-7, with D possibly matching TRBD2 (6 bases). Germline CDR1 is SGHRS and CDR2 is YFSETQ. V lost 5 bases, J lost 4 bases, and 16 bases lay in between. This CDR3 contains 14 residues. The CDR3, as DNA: TGCGCCAGCAGGGGAGCGGTCGGGAGTTACGAGCAGTACTTC. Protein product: CASRGAVGSYEQYF.

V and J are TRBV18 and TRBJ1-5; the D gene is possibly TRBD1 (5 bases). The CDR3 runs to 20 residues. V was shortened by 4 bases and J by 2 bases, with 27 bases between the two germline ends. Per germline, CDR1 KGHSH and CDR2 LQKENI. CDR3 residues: CASSRKRVAPRGTRNQPQHF. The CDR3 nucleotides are TGTGCCAGCTCACGAAAGCGGGTAGCCCCGAGAGGGACTCGCAATCAGCCCCAGCATTTT.

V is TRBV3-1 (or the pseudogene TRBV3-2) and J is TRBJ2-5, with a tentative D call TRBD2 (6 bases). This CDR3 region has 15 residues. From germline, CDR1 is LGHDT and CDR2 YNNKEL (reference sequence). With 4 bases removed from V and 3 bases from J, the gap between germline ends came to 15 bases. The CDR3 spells CASSPPSGGEETQYF. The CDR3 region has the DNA TGTGCCAGCAGCCCCCCTTCGGGCGGGGAAGAGACCCAGTACTTC.

The CDR3 region is CASSQGQGSGLYYGYTF. The DNA of the CDR3 is TGTGCCAGCAGCCAGGGACAGGGGAGCGGTCTGTACTATGGCTACACCTTC. The chain joins TRBV7-2 to TRBJ1-2, with 10 bases fitting TRBD1. V lost 5 bases, J lost 3 bases, and 12 bases stayed unmatched. Germline CDR1 is SGHTA and CDR2 is FQGNSA. This CDR3 is built from 17 residues.

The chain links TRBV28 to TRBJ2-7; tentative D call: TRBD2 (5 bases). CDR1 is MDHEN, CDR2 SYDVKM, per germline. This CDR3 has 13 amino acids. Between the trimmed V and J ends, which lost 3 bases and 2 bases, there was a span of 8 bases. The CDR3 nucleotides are TGTGCCAGCAGTTTGCGGGTTCCCTACGAGCAGTACTTC. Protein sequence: CASSLRVPYEQYF.

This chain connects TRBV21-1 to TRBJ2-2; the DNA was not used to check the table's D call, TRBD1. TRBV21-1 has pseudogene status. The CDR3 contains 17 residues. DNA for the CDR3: TGTGCCAGCAGCAAAGCCAGGGGCGGTATGCGCACCGGGGAGCTGTTTTTT. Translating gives CASSKARGGMRTGELFF.

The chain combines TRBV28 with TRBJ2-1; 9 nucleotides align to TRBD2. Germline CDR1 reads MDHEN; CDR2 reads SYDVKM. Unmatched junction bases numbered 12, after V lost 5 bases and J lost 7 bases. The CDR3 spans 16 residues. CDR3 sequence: CASSTPSGERGNEQFF. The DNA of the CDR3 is TGTGCCAGCAGTACCCCTAGCGGGGAGCGCGGTAATGAGCAGTTCTTC.

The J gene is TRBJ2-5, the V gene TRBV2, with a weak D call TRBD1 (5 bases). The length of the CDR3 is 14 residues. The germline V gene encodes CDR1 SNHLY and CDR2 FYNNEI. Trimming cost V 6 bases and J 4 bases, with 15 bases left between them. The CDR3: CASSLPRQPETQYF. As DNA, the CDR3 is TGTGCCAGCAGCCTACCCCGACAGCCAGAGACCCAGTACTTC.

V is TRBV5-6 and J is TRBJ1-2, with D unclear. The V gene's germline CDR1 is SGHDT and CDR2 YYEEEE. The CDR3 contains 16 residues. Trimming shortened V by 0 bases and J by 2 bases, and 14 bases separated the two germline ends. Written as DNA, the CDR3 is TGTGCCAGCAGCTTGGCGGCGGTAGGCACGAACTATGGCTACACCTTC. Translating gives CASSLAAVGTNYGYTF.

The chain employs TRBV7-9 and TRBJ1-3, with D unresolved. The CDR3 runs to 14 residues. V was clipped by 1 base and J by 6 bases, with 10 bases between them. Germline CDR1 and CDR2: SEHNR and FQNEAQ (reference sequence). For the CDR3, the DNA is TGTGCCAGCAGCTTAGGGTCGCGGTCAAACACCATATATTTT. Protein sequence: CASSLGSRSNTIYF.

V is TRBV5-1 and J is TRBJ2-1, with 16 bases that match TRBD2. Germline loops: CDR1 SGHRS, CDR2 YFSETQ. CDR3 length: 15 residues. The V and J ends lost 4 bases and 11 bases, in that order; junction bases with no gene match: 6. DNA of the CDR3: TGCGCCAGCAGCCCCGGGACTAGCGGGGGGGGGAAGCAGTTCTTC. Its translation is CASSPGTSGGGKQFF.

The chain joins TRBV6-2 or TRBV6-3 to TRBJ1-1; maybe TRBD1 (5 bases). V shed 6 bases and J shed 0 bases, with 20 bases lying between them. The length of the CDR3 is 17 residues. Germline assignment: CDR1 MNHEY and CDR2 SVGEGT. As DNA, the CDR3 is TGTGCCAGCAGCGACCCTGACGCGGGGCAGATGAACACTGAAGCTTTCTTT. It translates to CASSDPDAGQMNTEAFF.

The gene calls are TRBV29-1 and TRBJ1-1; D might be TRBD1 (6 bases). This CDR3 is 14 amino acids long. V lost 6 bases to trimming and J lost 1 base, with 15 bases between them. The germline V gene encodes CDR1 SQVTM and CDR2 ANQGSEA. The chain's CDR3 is CSVSGSGANTEAFF. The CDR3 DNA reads TGCAGCGTCTCTGGTTCAGGGGCGAACACTGAAGCTTTCTTT.

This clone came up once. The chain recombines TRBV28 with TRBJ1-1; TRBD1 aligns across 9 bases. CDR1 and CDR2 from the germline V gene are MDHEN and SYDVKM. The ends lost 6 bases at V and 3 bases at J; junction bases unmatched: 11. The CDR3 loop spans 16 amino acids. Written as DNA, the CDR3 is TGTGCCAGCAGCCCCCAACAGGGGGCAGAGTACACTGAAGCTTTCTTT. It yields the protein CASSPQQGAEYTEAFF.

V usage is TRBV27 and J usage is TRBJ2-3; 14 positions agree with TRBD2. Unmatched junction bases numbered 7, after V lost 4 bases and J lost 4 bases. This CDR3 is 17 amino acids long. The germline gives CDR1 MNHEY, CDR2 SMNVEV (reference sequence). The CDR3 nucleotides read TGTGCCAGCAGTTCACGACTAGCGGGGGGGCGTGCAGATACGCAGTATTTT. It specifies CASSSRLAGGRADTQYF.

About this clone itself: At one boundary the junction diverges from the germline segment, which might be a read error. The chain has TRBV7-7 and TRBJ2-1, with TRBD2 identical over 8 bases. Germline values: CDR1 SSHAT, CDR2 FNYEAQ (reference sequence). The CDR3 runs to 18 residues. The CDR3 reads CASSLEIQRGSSYNEQFF. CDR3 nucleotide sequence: TGTGCTAGCAGCTTAGAGATCCAGCGGGGGAGCTCCTACAATGAGCAGTTCTTC.

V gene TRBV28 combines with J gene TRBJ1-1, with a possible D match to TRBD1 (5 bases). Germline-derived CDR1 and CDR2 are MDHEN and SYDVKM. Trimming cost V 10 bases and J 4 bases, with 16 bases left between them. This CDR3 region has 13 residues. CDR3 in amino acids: CATTGGVGTEAFF. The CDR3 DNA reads TGTGCCACCACTGGGGGGGTCGGCACTGAAGCTTTCTTT.